These 18 T cell receptor beta chains were sequenced from one sample in a study of blood T cells in healthy people across ages. The use of a sample-barcoded 5' primer and a J-beta primer mix characterized a second PCR of about 7 to 12 cycles. Each CDR3 protein is one row after TCRdb ran MiXCR on the 5' RACE reads. Of more than 550,000 distinct CDR3 sequences listed, 22% are singletons. The sample consisted of blood. These receptors all stem from an older man in good health.

This chain uses TRBV24-1 with TRBJ2-3; 8 bases fit TRBD1. V lost 3 bases and J lost 9; bases outside the gene matches: 7. The germline gives CDR1 KGHDR, CDR2 SFDVKD. This CDR3 is 14 amino acids long. CDR3 nucleotide sequence: TGTGCCACCAGTGATGTAACATCAGGGGGCACGCAGTATTTT. Translating gives CATSDVTSGGTQYF.

The chain has TRBV5-1 and TRBJ2-3; no clear D gene. Germline values: CDR1 SGHRS, CDR2 YFSETQ. The V end lost 1 base, the J end lost 6 bases, and 9 bases lay between the germline ends. The CDR3 is 13 amino acids. In nucleotides, the CDR3 is TGCGCCAGCAGCTTGTTCGTGGGTGATACGCAGTATTTT. Protein product: CASSLFVGDTQYF.

The gene calls are TRBV20-1 and TRBJ1-1, with 9 bases fitting TRBD1. Germline assignment: CDR1 DFQATT and CDR2 SNEGSKA (reference sequence). The CDR3 is 15 amino acids. The V segment lost 3 bases and the J segment 0 bases; nucleotides outside the gene matches: 5. CDR3 DNA: TGCAGTGCTAGGGGGGACAGGGCCTTGAACACTGAAGCTTTCTTT. Translating gives CSARGDRALNTEAFF.

The chain recombines TRBV27 with TRBJ1-4; TRBD1 is a possible D gene (5 bases). The germline gives CDR1 MNHEY, CDR2 SMNVEV (reference sequence). Trimming took 3 bases from V and 5 from J, leaving 13 bases between them. The CDR3 is made up of 15 amino acids. CDR3 protein: CASSFGSGWNEKLFF. In DNA, the CDR3 is TGTGCCAGCAGTTTCGGGTCAGGGTGGAATGAAAAACTGTTTTTT.

The rearrangement joins TRBV6-5 to TRBJ1-2; 7 bases match TRBD1. The ends lost 6 bases at V and 1 base at J; junction bases unmatched: 5. This CDR3 spans 14 amino acids. Germline V gene sequence: CDR1 MNHEY, CDR2 SVGAGI. Here the CDR3 reads CASRMGQINYGYTF. CDR3 nucleotides: TGTGCCAGCAGAATGGGACAGATTAACTATGGCTACACCTTC.

The rearrangement joins TRBV7-2 to TRBJ2-5; D call uncertain. The CDR3 has 14 amino acids. CDR1 is SGHTA and CDR2 is FQGNSA in the germline V gene. V lost 2 bases and J lost 2, with 9 bases in between. The chain's CDR3 is CASSLFVSQETQYF. The CDR3 DNA reads TGTGCCAGCAGCTTATTCGTCTCACAAGAGACCCAGTACTTC.

Worth noting for this clonotype: A read error is likely, as this CDR3 ends without the conserved phenylalanine or tryptophan. The V call is TRBV20-1, the J call TRBJ2-5; 9 positions agree with TRBD1. The J call may not be correct, given that the DNA end is closer to TRBJ2-7. The CDR3 covers 13 residues. In germline, CDR1 is DFQATT, CDR2 SNEGSKA (reference sequence). The CDR3 protein is CSAGGQGVREQYL. In nucleotides, the CDR3 is TGCAGTGCGGGGGGACAGGGAGTGCGCGAGCAGTACCTC.

The genes are TRBV6-5 and TRBJ2-5; tentatively, D is TRBD2 (7 bases). CDR3 length: 17 residues. Trimming left V 0 bases short and J 4 bases short, with 18 bases between. Germline CDR1 and CDR2: MNHEY and SVGAGI. Here the CDR3 DNA reads TGTGCCAGCAGTTACTCGAGGGGGGGGGCCTTCGGAGAGACCCAGTACTTC. Protein product: CASSYSRGGAFGETQYF.

This clonotype has only a few counts. This chain joins TRBV3-1 and TRBJ1-2; D is unclear. The germline V gene encodes CDR1 LGHDT and CDR2 YNNKEL (reference sequence). V was trimmed by 5 bases and J by 8 bases, leaving 12 bases between them. The CDR3 consists of 12 residues. CDR3 amino acids: CASSEHPSGYTF. In nucleotides, the CDR3 is TGTGCCAGCAGCGAACATCCTTCGGGCTACACCTTC.

This clonotype came up a few times. The chain uses TRBV20-1 and TRBJ2-4; D uncertain. Per the germline V gene, CDR1 is DFQATT and CDR2 is SNEGSKA (reference sequence). V was clipped by 6 bases and J by 0 bases, with 12 bases between them. The CDR3 loop spans 14 amino acids. CDR3 region: CSAHPAVAKNIQYF. The CDR3 DNA sequence: TGCAGTGCCCACCCAGCTGTAGCCAAAAACATTCAGTACTTC.

This clonotype showed up just a few times. One base away lies a much larger clone, so this may be a sequencing read error. The CDR3, as DNA: TGTGCCAGCAGGACCGGGGGGAGGAACACTGAAGCTTTCTTT. As protein: CASRTGGRNTEAFF. The J gene is TRBJ1-1, the V gene TRBV12-3 or TRBV12-4, with D perhaps matching TRBD1 (5 bases). This CDR3 contains 14 residues. V was clipped by 6 bases and J by 1 base, with 12 bases between them.

The rearrangement links TRBV6-5 to TRBJ2-7, with 10 positions matching TRBD2. This CDR3 has 15 residues. V trimming: 6 bases; J trimming: 2 bases; junction bases outside the gene matches: 7. Germline CDR1 reads MNHEY; CDR2 reads SVGAGI. The DNA of the CDR3 is TGTGCCAGCAGCCAACCTAGCGGGGGAACCTACGAGCAGTACTTC. Translation: CASSQPSGGTYEQYF.

This sequence joins TRBV6-2 or TRBV6-3 and TRBJ2-7, with D hard to call. V shed 8 bases and J shed 6 bases, with 17 bases lying between them. This CDR3 is 13 amino acids long. Germline values: CDR1 MNHEY, CDR2 SVGEGT. The CDR3 is CASGLRLISEQYV. The CDR3 bases are TGTGCCAGCGGCCTCCGACTGATATCCGAGCAGTACGTC.

In this sample, this clonotype turned up a few times. This rearrangement joins TRBV6-6 to TRBJ2-3; D might be TRBD2 (6 bases). Trimming removed 0 bases from V and 3 bases from J, with 16 bases in between. CDR1 and CDR2 (germline): MNHNY, SVGAGI (reference sequence). The CDR3 totals 17 residues. The CDR3 here is CASSYSLAVVGTDTQYF. The CDR3 DNA sequence: TGTGCCAGCAGTTACTCCTTAGCGGTTGTTGGTACAGATACGCAGTATTTT.

The chain uses TRBV28 and TRBJ1-4; D uncertain. There are 14 residues in the CDR3. Looked up from germline, CDR1 is MDHEN and CDR2 is SYDVKM. Trimming pared 3 bases from V and 11 bases from J, leaving 16 bases between. The CDR3 DNA follows: TGTGCCAGCAGTTTTGACGGCACGAGAAAGAAACTGTTTTTT. Translating gives CASSFDGTRKKLFF.

Ten or more counts support this clonotype. This sequence joins TRBV7-9 and TRBJ2-3; 9 bases line up with TRBD2. Losses at the gene ends were 5 bases for V and 2 bases for J; bases not matched to a gene: 5. Germline V gene sequence: CDR1 SEHNR, CDR2 FQNEAQ (reference sequence). This CDR3 comprises 15 residues. CDR3 nucleotide sequence: TGTGCCAGCAGCACCGGGACTAGCATCACAGATACGCAGTATTTT. Translating gives CASSTGTSITDTQYF.

The CDR3 sequence is CAIRPRQGLNTEAFF. The DNA for the CDR3 is TGTGCCATCAGGCCTCGACAGGGTTTGAACACTGAAGCTTTCTTT. The J gene is TRBJ1-1, the V gene TRBV10-3; 7 nucleotides align to TRBD1. Unmatched junction bases numbered 7, after V lost 6 bases and J lost 0 bases. The germline V gene encodes CDR1 ENHRY and CDR2 SYGVKD. The CDR3 contains 15 residues.

This clonotype has only a few counts. The chain employs TRBV29-1 and TRBJ2-1; D remains ambiguous. With 3 bases removed from V and 7 bases from J, the gap between germline ends came to 10 bases. This CDR3 contains 12 residues. CDR1 SQVTM and CDR2 ANQGSEA come from the germline V gene. CDR3 in DNA: TGCAGCGTTGAGGTAGTCTGGAATGAGCAGTTCTTC. Translating it yields CSVEVVWNEQFF.